This record concerns one TCR beta chain sequence. The target antigen is unknown. This record comes from a study of glioma-infiltrating T cells. Whole-study context: Samples included WHO grade II oligodendrogliomas or astrocytomas and initial-diagnosis grade IV glioblastomas.

The CDR3 length is 11 residues. V gave up 5 bases and J gave up 11 bases, with 10 bases separating them. Using RNA template, CDR3s of TCR alpha and beta were amplified with iRepertoire arm-PCR. One-step reverse transcription and amplification started from approximately 100-400 ng of tissue mRNA or PBMC total RNA. TCRdb called the multiplex PCR reads again in MiXCR, with one record for every CDR3 protein. The profile shows roughly 350,000 distinct CDR3 sequences, more than 35% of them singletons. Regarding the study as a whole: Tissue-blood divergence was below expectation in non-neoplastic patients, above in gliomas. Shared blood CDR3 signature motifs marked patients with low tissue-blood divergence.

Sequencing used glioma tissue, nonneoplastic brain tissue, or PBMCs (not recorded which). This chain connects TRBV12-3 or TRBV12-4 to TRBJ2-1, with D perhaps TRBD2 (5 bases). This TCR came from a human donor with low-grade glioma or glioblastoma, undergoing nonglioma brain surgery, or in good health (not recorded which). The CDR3 is CASSRGNKQFF. The CDR3 coding sequence is TGTGCCAGCAGTAGAGGGAATAAGCAGTTCTTC.